The 10 T cell receptor beta chains given below trace back to one sample, sequenced in a study of T cell clones after liver transplantation. The assay was immunoSEQ multiplex PCR, and TCRdb's table has in-frame clones only and misses some. The sample lists 70,000 or so clones, over 90% occurring once. The source material was CD4+ T cells from blood, sampled about 25 months after liver transplant. These receptors came from a human patient who received a liver transplant. Some T cells may trace back to the graft donor.

This sequence joins TRBV19 and TRBJ2-5; 11 bases are shared with TRBD1. There are 15 residues in the CDR3. The trim removed 3 bases at V and 5 bases at J, leaving 5 bases unmatched. Germline CDR1 and CDR2: LNHDA and SQIVND (reference sequence). The DNA of the CDR3 is TGTGCCAGTAGTATTGGACAGGGGGCGCTTGAGACCCAGTACTTC. This sequence encodes CASSIGQGALETQYF.

The chain recombines TRBV18 with TRBJ1-5; D is unclear. V lost 6 bases, J lost 2 bases, and 11 bases lay in between. This CDR3 has 14 residues. Germline V lookup: CDR1 KGHSH, CDR2 LQKENI. This CDR3 reads CASSLSGGNQPQHF. The CDR3 nucleotides read TGTGCCAGCTCCCTCAGCGGTGGCAATCAGCCCCAGCATTTT.

The chain recombines TRBV5-6 with TRBJ1-2, with 8 bases matching TRBD1. After removal of 0 bases from V and 7 bases from J, the junction contained 2 bases not matched to a gene. CDR1 is SGHDT, CDR2 YYEEEE, per germline. This CDR3 spans 13 amino acids. The CDR3 here is CASSLEDRVGYTF. The CDR3 DNA follows: TGTGCCAGCAGCTTGGAGGACAGGGTTGGCTACACCTTC.

In DNA form, the CDR3 reads TGTGCCAGCAGCTTCTCGAGGAACGAGCAGTACTTC. This gives the protein CASSFSRNEQYF. V gene TRBV5-6 combines with J gene TRBJ2-7, with D uncertain. Trimming pared 2 bases from V and 5 bases from J, leaving 8 bases between. The CDR3 runs to 12 residues. Germline CDR1 reads SGHDT; CDR2 reads YYEEEE.

Concerning this clone: This specimen includes other DNA sequences encoding the same CDR3. The chain uses TRBV15 and TRBJ2-7; D uncertain. Between the trimmed V and J ends, which lost 0 bases and 4 bases, there was a span of 10 bases. The germline V gene encodes CDR1 LNHNV and CDR2 YYDKDF (reference sequence). The CDR3 consists of 14 residues. The CDR3 DNA follows: TGTGCCACCAGCAGAGATTTGGAAGGGTACGAGCAGTACTTC. This encodes CATSRDLEGYEQYF.

V gene TRBV19 combines with J gene TRBJ1-2; D might be TRBD1 (6 bases). Germline assignment: CDR1 LNHDA and CDR2 SQIVND (reference sequence). V was pared by 5 bases and J by 2 bases, with 15 bases between. The CDR3 covers 15 residues. In nucleotides, the CDR3 is TGTGCCAGTAGTCCCTCCGGGACACAGAACTATGGCTACACCTTC. It translates to CASSPSGTQNYGYTF.

The chain combines TRBV7-9 with TRBJ1-3, with 9 bases aligning to TRBD1. V trimming: 5 bases; J trimming: 0 bases; junction bases outside the gene matches: 2. This CDR3 is 15 amino acids long. CDR1 and CDR2 (germline): SEHNR, FQNEAQ (reference sequence). The CDR3: CASSLTGGSGNTIYF. Written as DNA, the CDR3 is TGTGCCAGCAGCCTGACAGGGGGCTCTGGAAACACCATATATTTT. The variable domain in full, completed from reference TRBV7-9 and TRBJ1-3, reads DTGVSQNPRHKITKRGQNVTFRCDPISEHNRLYWYRQTLGQGPEFLTYFQNEAQLEKSRLLSDRFSAERPKGSFSTLEIQRTEQGDSAMYLCASSLTGGSGNTIYFGEGSWLTVV.

The rearrangement links TRBV5-1 to TRBJ1-1, with 7 bases matching TRBD1. The V gene end was trimmed by 0 bases and the J gene end by 4 bases; junction bases not matched to a gene: 6. In germline, CDR1 is SGHRS, CDR2 YFSETQ. The CDR3 loop spans 15 amino acids. The CDR3 region has the DNA TGCGCCAGCAGCTTGGAAGGGGGCCCTAGCACTGAAGCTTTCTTT. It codes for CASSLEGGPSTEAFF.

The gene calls are TRBV18 and TRBJ2-1, with 10 bases identical to TRBD2. The germline V gene encodes CDR1 KGHSH and CDR2 LQKENI. The V gene end was trimmed by 6 bases and the J gene end by 5 bases; junction bases not matched to a gene: 16. This CDR3 spans 18 amino acids. The CDR3, as DNA: TGTGCCAGCTCCCCATATCCCGGAGGAGCGGGAGGGAACAATGAGCAGTTCTTC. The encoded protein is CASSPYPGGAGGNNEQFF.

The chain is built from TRBV28 and TRBJ2-7; possibly TRBD2 for D (5 bases). The CDR3 has 17 residues. V dropped 6 bases and J dropped 0 bases, with 21 bases sitting between them. Germline CDR1 and CDR2: MDHEN and SYDVKM. The CDR3 spells CASSPSPGLRDSYEQYF. CDR3 bases: TGTGCCAGCAGCCCATCCCCGGGGTTGAGGGACTCCTACGAGCAGTACTTC.